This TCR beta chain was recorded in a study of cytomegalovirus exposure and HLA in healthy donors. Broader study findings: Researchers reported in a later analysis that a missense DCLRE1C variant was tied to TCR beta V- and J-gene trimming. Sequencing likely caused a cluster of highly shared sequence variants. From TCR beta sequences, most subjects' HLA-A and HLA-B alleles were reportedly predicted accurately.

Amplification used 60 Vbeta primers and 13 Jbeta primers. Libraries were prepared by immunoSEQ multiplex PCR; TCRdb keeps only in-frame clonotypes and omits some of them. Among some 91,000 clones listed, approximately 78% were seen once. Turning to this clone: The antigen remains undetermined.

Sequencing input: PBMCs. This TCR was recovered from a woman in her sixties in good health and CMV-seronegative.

The CDR3 reads CASRSHRGQRHSPLHF. In nucleotides, the CDR3 is TGTGCCAGTAGATCTCACAGGGGGCAGAGGCATTCACCCCTCCACTTT. V usage is TRBV19 and J usage is TRBJ1-6, with 9 bases lining up with TRBD1. This CDR3 has 16 amino acids. Germline V gene sequence: CDR1 LNHDA, CDR2 SQIVND (reference sequence). With V trimmed by 6 bases and J by 8 bases, 11 bases remained unmatched.